This TCR beta chain was profiled in a study of T cell responses to AZD1222 COVID-19 vaccine. General observations from the study: White British ancestry dominated among donors, who included more females, and clonal diversity was possibly underestimated. The study found Spike-specific TCR breadth and depth rose after two AZD1222 doses.

Trimming at V came to 3 bases and at J to 1 base, leaving 8 bases not matched to a gene. The CDR3 loop spans 16 amino acids. The germline CDR1 and CDR2 sequences are SGDLS and YYNGEE. Details on this clone: Its antigen is unknown.

TCRdb's table, derived via immunoSEQ multiplex PCR, lists solely in-frame clones and lacks some. The sample has 180,000 or so clones, over 85% seen once. Source: peripheral blood, taken 28 days after the second AZD1222 dose. This chain connects TRBV9 to TRBJ2-3, with 7 bases aligning to TRBD1. The sequence derives from an adult who received the AZD1222 COVID-19 vaccine. The CDR3 sequence: CASSGSPGQRTDTQYF. The CDR3 DNA sequence: TGTGCCAGCAGCGGCTCACCGGGACAGCGCACAGATACGCAGTATTTT.